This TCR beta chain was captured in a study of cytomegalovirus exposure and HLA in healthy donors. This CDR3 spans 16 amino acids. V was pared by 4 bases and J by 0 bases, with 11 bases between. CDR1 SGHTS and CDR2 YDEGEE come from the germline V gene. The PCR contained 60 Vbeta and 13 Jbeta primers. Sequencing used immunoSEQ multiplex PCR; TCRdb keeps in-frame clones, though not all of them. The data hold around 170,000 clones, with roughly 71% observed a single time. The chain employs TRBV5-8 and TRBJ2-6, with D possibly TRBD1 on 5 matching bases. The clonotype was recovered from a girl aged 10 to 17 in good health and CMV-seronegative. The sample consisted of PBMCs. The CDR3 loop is CASSARQHSGANVLTF. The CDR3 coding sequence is TGTGCCAGCAGCGCAAGACAGCACTCTGGGGCCAACGTCCTGACTTTC.